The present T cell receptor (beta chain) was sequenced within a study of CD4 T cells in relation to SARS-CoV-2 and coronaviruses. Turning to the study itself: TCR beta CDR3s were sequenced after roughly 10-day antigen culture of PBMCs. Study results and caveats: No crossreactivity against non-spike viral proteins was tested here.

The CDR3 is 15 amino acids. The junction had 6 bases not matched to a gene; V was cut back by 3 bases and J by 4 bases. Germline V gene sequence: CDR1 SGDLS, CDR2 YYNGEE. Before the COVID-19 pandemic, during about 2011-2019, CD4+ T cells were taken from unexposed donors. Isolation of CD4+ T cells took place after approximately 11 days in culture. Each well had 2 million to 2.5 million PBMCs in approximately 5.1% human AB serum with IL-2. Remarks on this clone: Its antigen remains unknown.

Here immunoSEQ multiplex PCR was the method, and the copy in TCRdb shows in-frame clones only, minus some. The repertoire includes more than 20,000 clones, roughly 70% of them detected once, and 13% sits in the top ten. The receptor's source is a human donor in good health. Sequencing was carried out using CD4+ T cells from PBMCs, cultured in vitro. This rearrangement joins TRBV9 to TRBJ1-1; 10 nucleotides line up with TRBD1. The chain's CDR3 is CASSAGQGVVTEAFF. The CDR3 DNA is TGTGCCAGCAGCGCCGGACAGGGGGTGGTCACTGAAGCTTTCTTT.